This record looks at one T cell receptor beta chain sequence and its context. Antigen: not known. Blood was sampled at baseline, cycle 4 day 1, and cycle 7 day 1. V lost 3 bases, J lost 0 bases, and 10 bases lay in between. Germline loops: CDR1 SGHDN, CDR2 FVKESK. This CDR3 region has 15 residues. Assay used: immunoSEQ multiplex PCR; TCRdb lists only in-frame clones, some missing. Of roughly 56,000 clones in the sample, about 82% were seen once. This entry comes from a study of OX40 agonist ivuxolimab in advanced cancers. Study-level information: Three patients, one with hepatocellular carcinoma and two with cutaneous melanoma, achieved partial responses. Broader study findings: In general, CD8+ T cells held more expanded clones than CD4+ did, on average. The study observed clonal expansion of CD4+ and CD8+ blood T cells by week 6 at 0.1 to 3.0 mg/kg.

The V and J genes are TRBV14 and TRBJ2-3; D unclear. The sequence derives from an adult with an advanced solid tumor such as melanoma, head and neck, liver or kidney cancer. This specimen was CD4+ or CD8+ T cells sorted from blood, taken in a trial of the OX40 agonist ivuxolimab. The CDR3 here is CASSQATPSTDTQYF. As DNA, the CDR3 is TGTGCCAGCAGCCAGGCAACCCCTAGCACAGATACGCAGTATTTT. The full variable domain, with the rest looked up from reference TRBV14 and TRBJ2-3, is EAGVTQFPSHSVIEKGQTVTLRCDPISGHDNLYWYRRVMGKEIKFLLHFVKESKQDESGMPNNRFLAERTGGTYSTLKVQPAELEDSGVYFCASSQATPSTDTQYFGPGTRLTVL.